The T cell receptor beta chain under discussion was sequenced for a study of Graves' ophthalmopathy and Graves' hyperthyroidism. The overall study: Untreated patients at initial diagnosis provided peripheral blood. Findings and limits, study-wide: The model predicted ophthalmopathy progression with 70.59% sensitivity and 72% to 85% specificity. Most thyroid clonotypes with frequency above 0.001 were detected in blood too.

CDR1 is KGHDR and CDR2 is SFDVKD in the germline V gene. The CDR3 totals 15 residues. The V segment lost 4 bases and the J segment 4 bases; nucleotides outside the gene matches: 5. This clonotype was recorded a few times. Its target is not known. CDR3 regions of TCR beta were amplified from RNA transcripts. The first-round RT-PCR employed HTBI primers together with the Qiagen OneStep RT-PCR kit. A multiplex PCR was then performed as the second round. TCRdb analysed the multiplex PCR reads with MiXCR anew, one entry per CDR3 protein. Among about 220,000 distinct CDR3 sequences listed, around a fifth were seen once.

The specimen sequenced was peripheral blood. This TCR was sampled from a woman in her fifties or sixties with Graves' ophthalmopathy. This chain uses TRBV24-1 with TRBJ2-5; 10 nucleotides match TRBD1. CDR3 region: CATSDPGQGLETQYF. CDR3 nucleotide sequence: TGTGCCACCAGTGACCCGGGACAGGGGTTAGAGACCCAGTACTTC.